This TCR beta chain is drawn from a study of OX40 agonist ivuxolimab in advanced cancers. Broader study findings: In the 0.1-3.0 mg/kg groups, partial responders showed among the lowest expansion.

TCRdb's copy holds only in-frame clones and misses some; the assay was immunoSEQ multiplex PCR. The repertoire has approximately 70,000 clones, 86% of them found once; the top ten carry 2.8%. Germline CDR1 is KGHSH and CDR2 is LQKENI. J was trimmed by 0 bases and V by 5 bases; bases with no gene match: 11. CDR3 size: 17 residues. Remarks on this clone: Antigen specificity is unknown.

The specimen comprised CD4+ or CD8+ T cells sorted from blood, sampled in a trial of the OX40 agonist ivuxolimab. The V gene is TRBV18, the J gene TRBJ2-3; 7 nucleotides agree with TRBD1. This clonotype originated in an adult with an advanced solid tumor such as melanoma, head and neck, liver or kidney cancer. The CDR3 here is CASSTITGQSSTDTQYF. The CDR3 nucleotides read TGTGCCAGCTCAACTATTACGGGACAGAGTAGCACAGATACGCAGTATTTT.